Presented here are 28 T cell receptor beta chains from one specimen sequenced in a study of shared T cell receptors in the human thymus (dated by TCRdb to about 2021). Libraries were made using the immunoSEQ multiplex PCR assay. In TCRdb, the immuneACCESS table is reduced to in-frame sequences with V and J assigned. These tables do not hold every clone; where another copy was compared, an unresolved V gene accounts for under half, and the others remain unexplained. Present in this sample are just under 550,000 clones, approximately 80% of which were seen just once. In total, the top ten clones hold around 0.013% of the sample. The same data also went into a second study, on human thymus T cells.

The sample taken for sequencing was thymocytes. The source is a boy in the first two years of life with a congenital heart defect. Donor details come from another sample of the same person, matched by shared clones.

This chain uses TRBV28 with TRBJ2-7; TRBD2 matches at 7 bases. The germline CDR1 and CDR2 sequences are MDHEN and SYDVKM. Unmatched junction bases numbered 9, after V lost 5 bases and J lost 5 bases. The CDR3 runs 14 residues. For the CDR3, the DNA is TGTGCCAGCAGTGTTCGGCGGGAGTGGCACGAGCAGTACTTC. Encoded protein: CASSVRREWHEQYF.

The sample holds a few counts of this clone. The V call is TRBV6-1, the J call TRBJ1-4, with TRBD1 as a possible D gene (5 bases). CDR1 and CDR2 (germline): MNHNS, SASEGT. With 6 bases removed from V and 7 bases from J, the gap between germline ends came to 24 bases. This CDR3 is 17 amino acids long. The CDR3 nucleotides are TGTGCCAGCAGCGAACTTACACCAGGGTGCCCGCGTGAAAAACTGTTTTTT. Residues: CASSELTPGCPREKLFF.

V usage is TRBV13 and J usage is TRBJ2-1, with D perhaps TRBD2 (5 bases). The V gene's germline CDR1 is PRHDT and CDR2 FYEKMQ (reference sequence). The CDR3 length is 16 residues. V gave up 8 bases and J gave up 0 bases, with 17 bases separating them. CDR3 bases: TGTGCCAGCCCCCCCAATAGGGAGAGCTCCTACAATGAGCAGTTCTTC. It specifies CASPPNRESSYNEQFF.

The chain couples TRBV6-1 to TRBJ2-2, with TRBD1 as a possible D gene (5 bases). Between the trimmed V and J ends, which lost 7 bases and 7 bases, there was a span of 19 bases. CDR3 size: 15 residues. From germline, CDR1 is MNHNS and CDR2 SASEGT. CDR3 loop: CASNRGREGVGELFF. The CDR3 DNA is TGTGCCAGCAATAGAGGCAGGGAAGGTGTCGGGGAGCTGTTTTTT.

The J gene is TRBJ1-2, the V gene TRBV5-4; D possibly corresponds to TRBD1 (5 bases). Deletions cut 5 bases from V and 4 bases from J, with 18 bases between. Germline V lookup: CDR1 SGHNT, CDR2 YYREEE (reference sequence). The CDR3 sequence is 15 residues long. The CDR3 sequence: CASRRGLHLGYGYTF. CDR3 DNA: TGTGCCAGCAGGCGGGGACTTCACCTAGGCTATGGCTACACCTTC.

The rearrangement uses TRBV7-4 and TRBJ1-2; 7 bases fit TRBD1. CDR3 size: 20 residues. In germline, CDR1 is SGHVT, CDR2 SQSDAQ. The V gene end was trimmed by 0 bases and the J gene end by 4 bases; junction bases not matched to a gene: 20. The CDR3 DNA follows: TGTGCCAGCAGCTTAGCGCTAACAGGCCGGATGAGACAGGGAGGCTATGGCTACACCTTC. Translated: CASSLALTGRMRQGGYGYTF.

The rearrangement links TRBV6-5 to TRBJ1-5, with D maybe TRBD1 (5 bases). Germline-derived CDR1 and CDR2 are MNHEY and SVGAGI. The CDR3 totals 15 residues. Deletions cut 5 bases from V and 4 bases from J, with 15 bases between. The DNA for the CDR3 is TGTGCCAGCAGTACCTTACGGACACGGAATCAGCCCCAGCATTTT. Translation: CASSTLRTRNQPQHF.

This clone has only a few counts. V and J are TRBV27 and TRBJ1-5; D not resolved. Trimming stripped 2 bases from V and 0 bases from J, with 14 bases between. The CDR3 is made up of 17 amino acids. Germline V CDR1 and CDR2: MNHEY, SMNVEV (reference sequence). CDR3 region: CASSLDGGFHSNQPQHF. CDR3 in DNA: TGTGCCAGCAGTTTAGACGGAGGGTTCCATAGCAATCAGCCCCAGCATTTT.

V usage is TRBV7-2 and J usage is TRBJ2-2; 8 bases match TRBD1. Germline lookup yields CDR1 SGHTA and CDR2 FQGNSA. The CDR3 is 13 amino acids. V lost 5 bases, J lost 7 bases, and 3 bases stayed unmatched. CDR3 sequence (DNA): TGTGCCAGCAGCCCAGACAGGGGCGGGGAGCTGTTTTTT. It translates to CASSPDRGGELFF.

This clone has a single count. The chain couples TRBV27 to TRBJ2-7, with TRBD2 identical over 11 bases. There are 18 residues in the CDR3. V shed 7 bases, J shed 6 bases, and the junction held 20 bases outside the gene matches. Germline CDR1 reads MNHEY; CDR2 reads SMNVEV (reference sequence). This CDR3 reads CASTGKALAGDLLLEQYF. CDR3 coding DNA: TGTGCCAGCACCGGAAAGGCACTAGCGGGAGACCTACTACTCGAGCAGTACTTC.

The chain has TRBV6-5 and TRBJ2-2; 10 nucleotides match TRBD2. Unmatched junction bases numbered 0, after V lost 4 bases and J lost 1 base. The CDR3 consists of 15 residues. Germline-derived CDR1 and CDR2 are MNHEY and SVGAGI. CDR3 sequence reads: CASSSSGRNTGELFF. DNA of the CDR3: TGTGCCAGCAGTTCTAGCGGGAGGAACACCGGGGAGCTGTTTTTT.

Regarding this clone: At one end the junction does not follow the germline gene, possibly because of a read error. The chain couples TRBV27 to TRBJ2-5; 7 nucleotides line up with TRBD1. CDR3 size: 11 residues. Per the germline V gene, CDR1 is MNHEY and CDR2 is SMNVEV (reference sequence). This CDR3 reads CASSSSGTVDF. The CDR3 bases are TGTGCCAGCAGTTCCTCCGGGACAGTAGACTTC.

The chain carries TRBV4-2 and TRBJ2-5; 13 bases match TRBD2. Germline V lookup: CDR1 LGHNA, CDR2 YNFKEQ. The V and J ends lost 7 bases and 1 base, in that order; junction bases with no gene match: 15. The CDR3 sequence is 19 residues long. As DNA, the CDR3 is TGTGCCAGCACGATAGGGACTAGCGGGACGAAGGGCTTCCAAGAGACCCAGTACTTC. Translating gives CASTIGTSGTKGFQETQYF.

The CDR3 loop is CASSHERGNQPQHF. Here the CDR3 DNA reads TGTGCCAGCAGCCACGAACGGGGCAATCAGCCCCAGCATTTT. V gene TRBV6-1 combines with J gene TRBJ1-5; D gene uncertain. CDR3 length: 14 residues. V shed 6 bases and J shed 2 bases, with 11 bases lying between them. CDR1 and CDR2 (germline): MNHNS, SASEGT.

This rearrangement joins TRBV4-1 to TRBJ2-7; 13 bases match TRBD2. This CDR3 has 17 residues. V trimming: 1 base; J trimming: 5 bases; junction bases outside the gene matches: 8. The germline V gene encodes CDR1 MGHRA and CDR2 YSYEKL. DNA for the CDR3: TGCGCCAGCAGCCAAGTCCCGAGGACTAGCGGGAGCCACGAGCAGTACTTC. This encodes CASSQVPRTSGSHEQYF.

The V call is TRBV5-6, the J call TRBJ2-5; D may be TRBD2 (5 bases). CDR1 SGHDT and CDR2 YYEEEE come from the germline V gene. Between the trimmed V and J ends, which lost 4 bases and 2 bases, there was a span of 12 bases. The CDR3 runs to 14 residues. CDR3 protein: CASSHPLEQETQYF. In nucleotides, the CDR3 is TGTGCCAGCAGCCACCCACTAGAGCAAGAGACCCAGTACTTC.

This clone was detected a few times. The chain employs TRBV5-1 and TRBJ2-3, with no clear D. This CDR3 contains 14 residues. Germline V CDR1 and CDR2: SGHRS, YFSETQ. Trimming removed 4 bases from V and 6 bases from J, with 15 bases in between. The CDR3 sequence is CASSPTKHVDTQYF. The DNA for the CDR3 is TGCGCCAGCAGCCCCACGAAACACGTGGATACGCAGTATTTT. Variable domain in full (rest from reference TRBV5-1 and TRBJ2-3): KAGVTQTPRYLIKTRGQQVTLSCSPISGHRSVSWYQQTPGQGLQFLFEYFSETQRNKGNFPGRFSGRQFSNSRSEMNVSTLELGDSALYLCASSPTKHVDTQYFGPGTRLTVL.

The genes are TRBV4-3 and TRBJ2-1; 8 bases align to TRBD1. The germline V gene has CDR1 LGHNA and CDR2 YSLEER. Trimming took 7 bases from V and 4 from J; bases not matched to a gene: 9. This CDR3 is 15 amino acids long. CDR3 protein: CASTQGAGVYNEQFF. CDR3 coding DNA: TGCGCCAGCACCCAGGGGGCAGGAGTTTACAATGAGCAGTTCTTC.

The chain has TRBV2 and TRBJ2-2; the match to TRBD1 covers 8 bases. The CDR3 is made up of 15 amino acids. V gave up 10 bases and J gave up 3 bases; unmatched junction bases: 10. Germline V CDR1 and CDR2: SNHLY, FYNNEI. The CDR3 is CAIPSGGEDTGELFF. The CDR3, as DNA: TGTGCCATCCCATCAGGGGGCGAGGACACCGGGGAGCTGTTTTTT.

The chain joins TRBV7-9 to TRBJ1-2; D perhaps matches TRBD1 (6 bases). With 5 bases removed from V and 6 bases from J, the gap between germline ends came to 16 bases. Looked up from germline, CDR1 is SEHNR and CDR2 is FQNEAQ (reference sequence). The CDR3 length is 14 residues. The CDR3 region is CASSLRQVPNGYTF. The CDR3 DNA is TGTGCCAGCAGCCTCAGACAGGTTCCCAATGGCTACACCTTC.

In this sample, this clone turned up a few times. This chain links TRBV6-5 with TRBJ2-1; the match to TRBD2 covers 10 bases. This CDR3 has 15 amino acids. V lost 7 bases to trimming and J lost 8 bases; unmatched junction nucleotides: 11. Germline V gene lookup returns CDR1 MNHEY and CDR2 SVGAGI. DNA for the CDR3: TGTGCCAGCAAAAAGCGGGAGGGCCTCCTCCATGAGCAGTTCTTC. Residues: CASKKREGLLHEQFF.

This clone was seen just once. This chain links TRBV7-9 with TRBJ2-7; 11 bases map to TRBD2. CDR1 and CDR2 (germline): SEHNR, FQNEAQ (reference sequence). CDR3 size: 15 residues. Unmatched junction bases numbered 6, after V lost 2 bases and J lost 6 bases. CDR3 residues: CASSLTSGSYGEQYF. Here the CDR3 DNA reads TGTGCCAGCAGCTTAACTAGCGGGAGCTATGGCGAGCAGTACTTC.

The chain couples TRBV14 to TRBJ2-2, with TRBD2 matching 13 bases. This CDR3 has 15 amino acids. Trimming cost V 4 bases and J 6 bases; bases outside gene matches: 2. Germline V gene data show CDR1 as SGHDN and CDR2 as FVKESK. CDR3 region: CASSPLAGGPGELFF. CDR3 nucleotides: TGTGCCAGCAGCCCACTAGCGGGAGGGCCCGGGGAGCTGTTTTTT.

This clone was seen a single time. V gene TRBV29-1 combines with J gene TRBJ2-7; the match to TRBD1 covers 9 bases. The V gene end was trimmed by 5 bases and the J gene end by 4 bases; junction bases not matched to a gene: 12. The CDR3 consists of 15 residues. The germline V gene encodes CDR1 SQVTM and CDR2 ANQGSEA. DNA of the CDR3: TGCAGCGTTCCTCGGACGGGACAGGGAACTTACGAGCAGTACTTC. Its protein is CSVPRTGQGTYEQYF.

V is TRBV27 and J is TRBJ2-7; TRBD2 agrees at 8 bases. Unmatched junction bases numbered 14, after V lost 2 bases and J lost 5 bases. This CDR3 is built from 17 residues. Germline loops: CDR1 MNHEY, CDR2 SMNVEV (reference sequence). This CDR3 reads CASSLGELSGRWDEQYF. As DNA, the CDR3 is TGTGCCAGCAGTTTAGGGGAATTGAGCGGGAGATGGGACGAGCAGTACTTC.

This clone was recorded a few times. The sample holds other DNA sequences that translate to the same CDR3. V is TRBV9 and J is TRBJ2-1; D is ambiguous. V lost 0 bases to trimming and J lost 8 bases, with 3 bases between them. The germline V gene encodes CDR1 SGDLS and CDR2 YYNGEE. The CDR3 consists of 11 residues. The CDR3 here is CASSVADEQFF. CDR3 bases: TGTGCCAGCAGCGTAGCAGATGAGCAGTTCTTC.

The V and J genes are TRBV30 and TRBJ2-1; D uncertain. CDR3 length: 13 residues. Looked up from germline, CDR1 is GTSNPN and CDR2 is SVGIG (reference sequence). V was pared by 1 base and J by 2 bases, with 6 bases between. Written as DNA, the CDR3 is TGTGCCTGGAGTGCCCGGGCCTACAATGAGCAGTTCTTC. This sequence encodes CAWSARAYNEQFF. The complete variable domain, with remaining parts taken from reference TRBV30 and TRBJ2-1, reads SQTIHQWPATLVQPVGSPLSLECTVEGTSNPNLYWYRQAAGRGLQLLFYSVGIGQISSEVPQNLSASRPQDRQFILSSKKLLLSDSGFYLCAWSARAYNEQFFGPGTRLTVL.

This rearrangement joins TRBV5-8 to TRBJ1-2; the D is unclear. The CDR3 covers 19 residues. From germline, CDR1 is SGHTS and CDR2 YDEGEE. Trimming removed 4 bases at V and 8 bases at J, with 33 bases between. CDR3 residues: CASSRVQESLRPGGRGYTF. The CDR3, as DNA: TGTGCCAGCAGCCGCGTTCAGGAGTCTCTTCGGCCGGGAGGGAGAGGCTACACCTTC. Variable domain in full (rest from reference TRBV5-8 and TRBJ1-2): EAGVTQSPTHLIKTRGQQATLRCSPISGHTSVYWYQQALGLGLQFLLWYDEGEERNRGNFPPRFSGRQFPNYSSELNVNALELEDSALYLCASSRVQESLRPGGRGYTFGSGTRLTVV.